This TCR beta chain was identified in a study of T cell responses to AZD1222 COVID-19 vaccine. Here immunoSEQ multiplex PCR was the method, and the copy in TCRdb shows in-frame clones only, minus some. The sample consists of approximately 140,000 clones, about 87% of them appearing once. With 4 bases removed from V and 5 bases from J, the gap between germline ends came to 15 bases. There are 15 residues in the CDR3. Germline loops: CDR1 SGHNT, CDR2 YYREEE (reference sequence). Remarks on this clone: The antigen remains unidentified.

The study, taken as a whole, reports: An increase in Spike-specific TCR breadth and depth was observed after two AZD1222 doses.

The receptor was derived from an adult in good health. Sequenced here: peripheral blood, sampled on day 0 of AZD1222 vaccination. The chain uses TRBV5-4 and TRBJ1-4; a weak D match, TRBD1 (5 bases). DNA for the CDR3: TGTGCCAGCAGCACGACTGGGACTTGGAATGAAAAACTGTTTTTT. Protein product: CASSTTGTWNEKLFF.